Below, one T cell receptor (beta chain) is given with its context. This sample is drawn from a study of T cell responses to AZD1222 COVID-19 vaccine. Generated by immunoSEQ multiplex PCR, the TCRdb table keeps only in-frame clones and is missing some. The table shows about 110,000 clones, with 88% occurring only once. Sequenced here: peripheral blood, sampled on day 0 of AZD1222 vaccination. The TCR was taken from an adult in good health.

CDR3 sequence (DNA): TGTGCCTGGAGTGTTGGACTAGCGGGAGGGGACGAGCAGTACTTC. Its translation is CAWSVGLAGGDEQYF. This chain joins TRBV30 and TRBJ2-7; TRBD2 aligns across 15 bases. The CDR3 has 15 amino acids. V was pared by 0 bases and J by 5 bases, with 2 bases of the junction left unmatched. The germline V gene encodes CDR1 GTSNPN and CDR2 SVGIG (reference sequence).